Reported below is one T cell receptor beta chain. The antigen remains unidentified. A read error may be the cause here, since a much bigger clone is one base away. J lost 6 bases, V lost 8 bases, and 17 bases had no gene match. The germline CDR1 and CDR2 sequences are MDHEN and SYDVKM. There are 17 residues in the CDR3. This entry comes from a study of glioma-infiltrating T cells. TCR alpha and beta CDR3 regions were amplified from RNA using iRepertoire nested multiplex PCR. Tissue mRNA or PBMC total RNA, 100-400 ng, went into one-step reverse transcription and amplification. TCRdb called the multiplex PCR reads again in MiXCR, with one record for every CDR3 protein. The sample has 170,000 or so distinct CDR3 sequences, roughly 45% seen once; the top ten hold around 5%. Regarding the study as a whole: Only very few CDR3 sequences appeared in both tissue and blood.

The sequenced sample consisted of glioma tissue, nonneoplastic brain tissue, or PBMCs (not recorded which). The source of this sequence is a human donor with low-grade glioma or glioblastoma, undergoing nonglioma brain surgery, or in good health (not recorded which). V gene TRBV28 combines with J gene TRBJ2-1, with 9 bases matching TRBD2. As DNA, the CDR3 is TGTGCCAGCTCTCCTCCCACCGGGCTAGCGGGGAGCAATGAGCAGTTCTTC. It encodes CASSPPTGLAGSNEQFF.